This section outlines one TCR beta chain sequence together with its context. This sample is drawn from a study of blood T cell repertoires in COVID-19. At the level of the study: T cells, B-cell-depleted T cells, or PBMCs supplied cDNA or gDNA.

The assay was immunoSEQ multiplex PCR, and TCRdb's table has in-frame clones only and misses some. The data hold 200,000 to 250,000 clones, with approximately 80% observed a single time. Cohorts were determined from participant-reported clinical history. The CDR3 extends over 15 amino acids. V was cut by 3 bases and J by 2 bases, with 11 bases left in between. Per the germline V gene, CDR1 is LNHDA and CDR2 is SQIVND (reference sequence). The TCR originated in a woman aged 60-75 years who had recovered from COVID-19. The V call is TRBV19, the J call TRBJ2-1, with D perhaps matching TRBD1 (5 bases). The source material was PBMCs or T cells enriched from blood (not recorded which). The CDR3 DNA reads as TGTGCCAGTAGTATTTGGGGCCCGACCTACAATGAGCAGTTCTTC. Amino acids: CASSIWGPTYNEQFF.